The present TCR beta chain was sequenced within a study of blood T cell repertoires in COVID-19. Study context: From the United States, Italy and Spain came samples of acute and convalescent COVID-19.

This CDR3 is built from 14 residues. In germline, CDR1 is MNHEY, CDR2 SVGAGI. The V gene end was trimmed by 6 bases and the J gene end by 5 bases; junction bases not matched to a gene: 4. Method: immunoSEQ multiplex PCR; TCRdb's copy keeps in-frame clones and lacks some. The table lists hundreds of thousands of clones, approximately 84% of them singletons. The chain joins TRBV6-5 to TRBJ1-5; 10 nucleotides agree with TRBD1. The specimen sequenced was peripheral blood. The receptor was derived from a man in his forties with acute or convalescent COVID-19. CDR3 coding DNA: TGTGCCAGCAGGAGGGACAGGGGATATCAGCCCCAGCATTTT. This translates into CASRRDRGYQPQHF.